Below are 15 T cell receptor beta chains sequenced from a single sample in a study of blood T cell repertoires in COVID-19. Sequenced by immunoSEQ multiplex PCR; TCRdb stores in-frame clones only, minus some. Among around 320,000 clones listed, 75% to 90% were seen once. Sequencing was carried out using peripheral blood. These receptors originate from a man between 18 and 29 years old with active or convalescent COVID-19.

The CDR3 here is CASSLVRAEAFF. CDR3 coding DNA: TGTGCCAGCAGTTTAGTGAGGGCTGAAGCTTTCTTT. This chain joins TRBV28 and TRBJ1-1; D is unclear. This CDR3 has 12 amino acids. CDR1 is MDHEN, CDR2 SYDVKM, per germline. The V end was cut by 2 bases, the J end by 6 bases, with 7 bases between.

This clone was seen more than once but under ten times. The CDR3 region has the DNA TGTGCCAGCTCACCCCGGGGACAGGAGCCAGAAAAACTGTTTTTT. It codes for CASSPRGQEPEKLFF. The chain employs TRBV18 and TRBJ1-4; 8 positions agree with TRBD1. The CDR3 is 15 amino acids. CDR1 KGHSH and CDR2 LQKENI come from the germline V gene. After removal of 3 bases from V and 8 bases from J, the junction contained 8 bases not matched to a gene.

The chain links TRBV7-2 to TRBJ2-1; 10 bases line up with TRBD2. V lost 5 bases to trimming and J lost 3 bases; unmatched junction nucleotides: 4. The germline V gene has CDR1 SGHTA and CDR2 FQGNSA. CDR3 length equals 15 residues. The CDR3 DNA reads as TGTGCCAGCAGCCCCATAGCGGGGGGCTACAATGAGCAGTTCTTC. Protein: CASSPIAGGYNEQFF. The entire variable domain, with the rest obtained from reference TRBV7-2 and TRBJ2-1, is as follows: GAGVSQSPSNKVTEKGKDVELRCDPISGHTALYWYRQSLGQGLEFLIYFQGNSAPDKSGLPSDRFSAERTGGSVSTLTIQRTQQEDSAVYLCASSPIAGGYNEQFFGPGTRLTVL.

CDR3 loop: CASSLASYNEQFF. CDR3 nucleotide sequence: TGTGCCAGCAGCTTAGCATCTTACAATGAGCAGTTCTTC. The J gene is TRBJ2-1, the V gene TRBV7-8; the D is unclear. The V end was cut by 0 bases, the J end by 4 bases, with 4 bases between. Germline CDR1 is SGHVS and CDR2 is FQNEAQ. The CDR3 is 13 residues long.

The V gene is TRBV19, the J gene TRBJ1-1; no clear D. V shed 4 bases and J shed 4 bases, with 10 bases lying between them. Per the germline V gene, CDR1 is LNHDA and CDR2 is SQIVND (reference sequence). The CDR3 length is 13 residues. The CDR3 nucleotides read TGTGCCAGTAGTAGCGACTGGCGCACTGAAGCTTTCTTT. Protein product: CASSSDWRTEAFF.

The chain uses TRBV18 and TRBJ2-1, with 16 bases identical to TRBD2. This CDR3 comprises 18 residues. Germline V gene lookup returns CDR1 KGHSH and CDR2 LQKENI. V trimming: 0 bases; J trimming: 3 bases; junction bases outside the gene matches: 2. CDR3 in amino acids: CASSPPGLAGGYYNEQFF. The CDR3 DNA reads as TGTGCCAGCTCACCACCGGGACTAGCGGGAGGGTACTACAATGAGCAGTTCTTC.

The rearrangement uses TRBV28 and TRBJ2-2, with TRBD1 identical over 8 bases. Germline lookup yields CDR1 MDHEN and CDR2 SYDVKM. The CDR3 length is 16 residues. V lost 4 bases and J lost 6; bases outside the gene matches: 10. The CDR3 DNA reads TGTGCCAGCAGTTCCCAAGACAGGGGCGTCGCCGGGGAGCTGTTTTTT. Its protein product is CASSSQDRGVAGELFF.

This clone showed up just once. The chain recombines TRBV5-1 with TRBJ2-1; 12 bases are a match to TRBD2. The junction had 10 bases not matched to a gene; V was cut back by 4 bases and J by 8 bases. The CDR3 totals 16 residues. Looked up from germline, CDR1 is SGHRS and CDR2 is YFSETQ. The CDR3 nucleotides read TGCGCCAGCAGCACACGGACTAGCGGGACATTGGATGAGCAGTTCTTC. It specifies CASSTRTSGTLDEQFF.

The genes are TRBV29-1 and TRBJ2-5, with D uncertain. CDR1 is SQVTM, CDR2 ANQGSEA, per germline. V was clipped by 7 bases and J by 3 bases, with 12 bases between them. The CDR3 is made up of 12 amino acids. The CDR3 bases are TGCAGCGCCCTTCCCCCCGAAGAGACCCAGTACTTC. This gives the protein CSALPPEETQYF.

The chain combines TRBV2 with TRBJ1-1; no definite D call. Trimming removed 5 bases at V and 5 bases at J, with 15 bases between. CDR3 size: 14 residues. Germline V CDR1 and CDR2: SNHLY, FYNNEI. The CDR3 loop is CASSKKGGVTEAFF. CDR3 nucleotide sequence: TGTGCCAGCAGTAAGAAGGGCGGGGTTACTGAAGCTTTCTTT. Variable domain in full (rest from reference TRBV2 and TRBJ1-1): EPEVTQTPSHQVTQMGQEVILRCVPISNHLYFYWYRQILGQKVEFLVSFYNNEISEKSEIFDDQFSVERPDGSNFTLKIRSTKLEDSAMYFCASSKKGGVTEAFFGQGTRLTVV.

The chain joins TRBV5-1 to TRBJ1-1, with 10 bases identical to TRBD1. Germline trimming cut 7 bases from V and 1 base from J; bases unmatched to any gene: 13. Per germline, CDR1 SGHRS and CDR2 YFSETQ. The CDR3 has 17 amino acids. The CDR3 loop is CASSPGTGAVWNTEAFF. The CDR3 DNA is TGCGCCAGCTCACCCGGGACAGGGGCCGTATGGAACACTGAAGCTTTCTTT. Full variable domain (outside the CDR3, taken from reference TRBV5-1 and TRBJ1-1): KAGVTQTPRYLIKTRGQQVTLSCSPISGHRSVSWYQQTPGQGLQFLFEYFSETQRNKGNFPGRFSGRQFSNSRSEMNVSTLELGDSALYLCASSPGTGAVWNTEAFFGQGTRLTVV.

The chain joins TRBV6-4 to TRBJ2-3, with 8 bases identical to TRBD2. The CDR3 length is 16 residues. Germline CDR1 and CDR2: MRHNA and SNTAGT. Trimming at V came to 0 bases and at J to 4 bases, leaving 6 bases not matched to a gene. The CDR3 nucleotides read TGTGCCAGCAGTGACTCGAACCGGGGGGGTCCAGATACGCAGTATTTT. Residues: CASSDSNRGGPDTQYF.

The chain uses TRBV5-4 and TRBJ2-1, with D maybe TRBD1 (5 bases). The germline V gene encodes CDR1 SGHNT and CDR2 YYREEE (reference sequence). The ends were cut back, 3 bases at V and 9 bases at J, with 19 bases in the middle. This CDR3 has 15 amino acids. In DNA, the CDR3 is TGTGCCAGCAGCTCCCGTGCGGTCAGGGTTGGTGAGCAGTTCTTC. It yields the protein CASSSRAVRVGEQFF. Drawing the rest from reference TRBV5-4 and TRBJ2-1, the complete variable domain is ETGVTQSPTHLIKTRGQQVTLRCSSQSGHNTVSWYQQALGQGPQFIFQYYREEENGRGNFPPRFSGLQFPNYSSELNVNALELDDSALYLCASSSRAVRVGEQFFGPGTRLTVL.

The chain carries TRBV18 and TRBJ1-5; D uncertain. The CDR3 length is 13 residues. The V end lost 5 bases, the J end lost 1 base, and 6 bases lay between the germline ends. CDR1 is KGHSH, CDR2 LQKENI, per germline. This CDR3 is CASSRESNQPQHF. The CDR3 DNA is TGTGCCAGCTCAAGAGAGAGCAATCAGCCCCAGCATTTT. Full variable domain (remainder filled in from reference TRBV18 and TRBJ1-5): NAGVMQNPRHLVRRRGQEARLRCSPMKGHSHVYWYRQLPEEGLKFMVYLQKENIIDESGMPKERFSAEFPKEGPSILRIQQVVRGDSAAYFCASSRESNQPQHFGDGTRLSIL.

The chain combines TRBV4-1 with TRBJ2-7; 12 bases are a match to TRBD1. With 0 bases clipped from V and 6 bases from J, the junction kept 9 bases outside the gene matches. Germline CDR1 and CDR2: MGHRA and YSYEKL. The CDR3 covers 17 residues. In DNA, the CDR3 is TGCGCCAGCAGCCAAGATTTTCCGGGACAGGGGGCTGCCGAGCAGTACTTC. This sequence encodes CASSQDFPGQGAAEQYF.